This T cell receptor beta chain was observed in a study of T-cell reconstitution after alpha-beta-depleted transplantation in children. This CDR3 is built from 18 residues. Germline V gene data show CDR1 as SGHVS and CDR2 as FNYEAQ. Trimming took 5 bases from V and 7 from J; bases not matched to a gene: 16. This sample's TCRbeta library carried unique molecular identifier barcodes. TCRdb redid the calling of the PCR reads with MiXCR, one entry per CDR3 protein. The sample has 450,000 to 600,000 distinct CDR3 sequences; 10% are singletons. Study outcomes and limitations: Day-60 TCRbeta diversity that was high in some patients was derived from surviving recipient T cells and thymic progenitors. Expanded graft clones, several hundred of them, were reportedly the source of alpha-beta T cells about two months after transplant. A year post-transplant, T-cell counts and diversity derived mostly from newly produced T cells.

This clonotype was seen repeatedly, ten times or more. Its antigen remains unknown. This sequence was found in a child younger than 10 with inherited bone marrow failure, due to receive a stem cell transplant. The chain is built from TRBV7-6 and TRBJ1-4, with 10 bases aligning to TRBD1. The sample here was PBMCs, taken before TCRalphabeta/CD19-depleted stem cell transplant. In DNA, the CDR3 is TGTGCCAGCAGCGTGACTTTTCAAACGGGACAGGGGCCTGAAAAACTGTTTTTT. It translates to CASSVTFQTGQGPEKLFF.